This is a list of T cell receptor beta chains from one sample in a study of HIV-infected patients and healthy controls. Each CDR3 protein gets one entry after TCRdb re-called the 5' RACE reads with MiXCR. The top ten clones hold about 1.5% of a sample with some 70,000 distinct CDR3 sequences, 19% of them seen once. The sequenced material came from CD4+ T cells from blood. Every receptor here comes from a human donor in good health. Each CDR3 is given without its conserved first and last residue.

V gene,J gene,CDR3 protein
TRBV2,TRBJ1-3,ASVGYYAGNTIY
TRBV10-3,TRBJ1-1,AISNGQAETLTEAF
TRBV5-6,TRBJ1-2,ASSLEQGVGGYT
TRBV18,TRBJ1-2,ASSTDSTHGYT
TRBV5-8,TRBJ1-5,ASSFGAVGPQH
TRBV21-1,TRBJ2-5,ASARGVGTQY
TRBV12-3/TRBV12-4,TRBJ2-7,ASGWRESGEQY
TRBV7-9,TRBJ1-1,ASSLVGTTEAF
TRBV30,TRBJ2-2,AWSGWSRNTGELF
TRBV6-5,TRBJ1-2,ASSYGGDYGYT
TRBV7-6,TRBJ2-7,ASSVDRGMTYEQY
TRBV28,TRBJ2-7,ASSLGGSASGDEQY
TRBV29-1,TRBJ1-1,SGGTGGYEAF
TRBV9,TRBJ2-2,ASSVVAAGELF
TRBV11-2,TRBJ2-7,ASSFGQGFSYEQY
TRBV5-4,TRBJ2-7,ASSRTSGRDYEQY
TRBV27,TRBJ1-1,ASSLYPTVNTEAF
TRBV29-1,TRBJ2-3,SVVPESTDTQY
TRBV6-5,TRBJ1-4,ASIETGGEKLF
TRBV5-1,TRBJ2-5,ASRRDRGPYQETQY
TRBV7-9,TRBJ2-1,ASSSRDRGNEQF
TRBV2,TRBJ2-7,ASRLGLAGSEQY
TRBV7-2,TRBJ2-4,ASSHNRALAKNIQY
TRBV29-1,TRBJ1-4,SVPTGEKLF
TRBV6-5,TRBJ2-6,ASSYGPWGSGANVLT
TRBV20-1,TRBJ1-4,SARPGPTNEKLF
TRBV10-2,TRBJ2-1,ASSIRGGNEQF
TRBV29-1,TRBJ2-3,SVEDREGFSTDTQY
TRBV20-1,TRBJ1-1,SANSGQGTNTEAF
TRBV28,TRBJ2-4,ASSLRLDVAKNIQY
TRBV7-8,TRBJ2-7,ASSSSTRGQEQY
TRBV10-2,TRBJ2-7,ASSKPPTGVPQY
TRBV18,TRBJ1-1,ASSPRGLSLNTEAF
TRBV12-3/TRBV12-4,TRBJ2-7,ASRRDTNYEQY
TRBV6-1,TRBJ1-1,ASMREMNTEAF
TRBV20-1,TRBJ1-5,SAKRQGFQPQH
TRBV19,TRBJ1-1,ASSLLQEAF
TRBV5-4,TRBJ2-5,ASSEGLAVQETQY
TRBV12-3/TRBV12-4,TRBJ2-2,ASSRLAGHTGELF
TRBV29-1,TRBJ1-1,SVEGVTEAF
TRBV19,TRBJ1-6,ASSPGTAGNSPLH
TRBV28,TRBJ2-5,ASRTNQETQY
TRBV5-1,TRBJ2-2,ASSLDQREVGELF
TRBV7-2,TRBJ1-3,ASSYTGTGFGNTIY
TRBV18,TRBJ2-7,ASSPGLAKSSYEQY
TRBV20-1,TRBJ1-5,SAAAGINQPQH
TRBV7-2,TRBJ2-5,ASSLAGAGGRETQY
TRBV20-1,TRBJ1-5,SSSGTGKQPQH
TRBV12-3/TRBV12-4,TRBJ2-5,ASSSETSGSETQY
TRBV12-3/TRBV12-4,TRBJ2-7,ASSLVQGNEQY
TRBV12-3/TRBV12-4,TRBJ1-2,ASSSTGTGAFGYT
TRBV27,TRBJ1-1,ASSLYGYTEAF